This T cell receptor (beta chain) came from a study of shared clonotypes between healthy human individuals. Data came from immunoSEQ multiplex PCR; TCRdb stores just in-frame clones and leaves some out. The sample holds 850,000 to 1,200,000 clones, roughly 80% seen once. V was clipped by 6 bases and J by 1 base; unmatched bases: 11. The CDR3 covers 19 residues. CDR1 is SGHTA and CDR2 is FQGNSA in the germline V gene. Sequencing used memory CD4+ T cells sorted from blood. The subset is: CD45RA-negative fraction. The V gene is TRBV7-2, the J gene TRBJ2-5; 16 bases are a match to TRBD2. This clonotype was obtained from a young man in good health. CDR3 sequence: CASRLMGTSGRASQETQYF. CDR3 DNA sequence: TGTGCCAGCAGACTCATGGGGACTAGCGGGAGGGCCAGCCAAGAGACCCAGTACTTC.